This TCR beta chain is drawn from a study of T-cell memory formation after mild COVID-19. Findings and limits, study-wide: Mainly CM and EM harbored the contracting CD4+ clones; mainly EMRA harbored the CD8+ ones.

Notes on this clonotype: The antigen is not known.

V shed 0 bases, J shed 5 bases, and the junction held 5 bases outside the gene matches. Germline V CDR1 and CDR2: PRHDT, FYEKMQ (reference sequence). This CDR3 is 15 amino acids long. Each CDR3 protein gets one entry after TCRdb re-called the 5' RACE reads with MiXCR. This table holds fewer than 450,000 distinct CDR3 sequences, around 21% found once. The chain joins TRBV13 to TRBJ1-1; TRBD1 matches 8 bases. The sequence was collected from an adult woman who had mild COVID-19 (a few samples of this study predate the infection). Cell type and time point are not known. The specimen was PBMCs or a T cell subset sorted from them (not recorded which). The CDR3 sequence is CASSLGRTGRTEAFF. The CDR3 DNA reads TGTGCCAGCAGCTTAGGCCGGACAGGGAGAACTGAAGCTTTCTTT.